This T cell receptor (beta chain) was found in a study of T and B cells in COVID-19 patients. Each TRB amplification used about 250-550 ng of genomic DNA from blood. The CDR3 is 11 amino acids. Germline-derived CDR1 and CDR2 are SGHAT and FQDESV (reference sequence). BIOMED2 TRB-A/B primer pools were used in multiplex TRB PCR. TCRdb re-analysed the multiplex PCR reads in MiXCR, keeping a single row per CDR3 protein. The data show approximately 6,000 distinct CDR3 sequences, about 28% seen once. As concerns this clonotype: This clone may be a read error of a much larger clone one base away.

Material for sequencing was blood. This TCR derives from a human donor with active COVID-19. The donor label of this sample is uncertain. This sequence joins TRBV11-1 and TRBJ2-3; D remains ambiguous. This chain's CDR3 is CASSPADAQYF. In DNA, the CDR3 is TGTGCCAGCAGCCCAGCAGATGCGCAGTATTTT. Filled out from reference TRBV11-1 and TRBJ2-3, the complete variable domain reads EAEVAQSPRYKITEKSQAVAFWCDPISGHATLYWYRQILGQGPELLVQFQDESVVDDSQLPKDRFSAERLKGVDSTLKIQPAELGDSAMYLCASSPADAQYFGPGTRLTVL.